This entry concerns a single TCR beta chain. Its antigen is as yet unknown. Germline and junction disagree at one end, which may indicate a read error. This sample stems from a study of cytomegalovirus exposure and HLA in healthy donors. Study-level background: Among the approximately 400 genotyped donors, 65% to 90% were placed in the Caucasian-associated ancestry cluster.

Overall study findings and caveats: Reports indicate that TCR beta sequences accurately predicted the HLA-A and HLA-B alleles of most subjects. A few chains linked to CMV were shown in vitro to be specific for CMV antigens.

Germline-derived CDR1 and CDR2 are MNHEY and SVGAGI. This CDR3 contains 12 residues. Primers for the PCR totalled 60 Vbeta and 13 Jbeta. Generated by immunoSEQ multiplex PCR, the TCRdb table keeps only in-frame clones and is missing some. The table shows about 120,000 clones, with 60% to 75% occurring only once. This receptor was identified in a woman in her 40s in good health and CMV-seropositive. V and J are TRBV6-5 and TRBJ2-5; D unclear. Sequenced input: PBMCs. The DNA for the CDR3 is TGTGCCAGCAGCCGAGACCAAGAGGCCCAGTACTTC. It yields the protein CASSRDQEAQYF.